This T cell receptor beta chain was captured in a study of somatic mutations in cytotoxic T cells in rheumatoid arthritis. CDR1 and CDR2 (germline): SGHVS, FQNEAQ. The trim removed 5 bases at V and 4 bases at J, leaving 3 bases unmatched. The CDR3 is 14 amino acids. The assay was immunoSEQ multiplex PCR, and TCRdb's table has in-frame clones only and misses some. The table lists 15,000 to 20,000 clones, less than 85% of them singletons. This rearrangement joins TRBV7-8 to TRBJ1-1; 11 bases fit TRBD1. The sample consisted of CD8+ T cells sorted from blood. The TCR comes from an adult with rheumatoid arthritis. The CDR3 nucleotides read TGTGCCAGCAGCACCGGGACAGGGGGCACTGAAGCTTTCTTT. It yields the protein CASSTGTGGTEAFF.